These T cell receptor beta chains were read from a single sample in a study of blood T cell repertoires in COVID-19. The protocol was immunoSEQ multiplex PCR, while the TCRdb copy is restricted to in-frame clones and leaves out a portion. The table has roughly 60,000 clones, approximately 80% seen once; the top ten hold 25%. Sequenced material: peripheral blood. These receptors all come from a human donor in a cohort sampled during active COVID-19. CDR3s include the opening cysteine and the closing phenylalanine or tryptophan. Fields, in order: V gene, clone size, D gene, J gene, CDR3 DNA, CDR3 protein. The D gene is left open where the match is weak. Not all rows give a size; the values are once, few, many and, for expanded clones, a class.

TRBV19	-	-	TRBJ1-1	TGTGCCAGTAGTACCCCGGGAGGGAGGAACACTGAAGCTTTCTTT	CASSTPGGRNTEAFF
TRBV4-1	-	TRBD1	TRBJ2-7	TGCGCCAGCAGCCAAGTTTTTCCTCAAAGGTACGACACAGGGGGCGAGCAGTACTTC	CASSQVFPQRYDTGGEQYF
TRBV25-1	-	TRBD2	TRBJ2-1	TGTGCCAGCAGTGACCCCGGGACTAGCGGGAGAGTATACAATGAGCAGTTCTTC	CASSDPGTSGRVYNEQFF
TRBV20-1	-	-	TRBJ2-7	TGCAGTGCTAGCGGTGCGCGCGAGCAGTACTTC	CSASGAREQYF
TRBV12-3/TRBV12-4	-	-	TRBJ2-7	TGTGCCACCAACCGCCAGATGCGGGGCGAGCAGTACTTC	CATNRQMRGEQYF
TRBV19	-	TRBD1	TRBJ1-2	TGTGCCAGTAGTATCGACAGGGGCAGAGATGGCTACACCTTC	CASSIDRGRDGYTF
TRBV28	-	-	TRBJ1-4	TGTGCCAGCAGGGAGTCTAGGGCGGGAAAACTGTTTTTT	CASRESRAGKLFF
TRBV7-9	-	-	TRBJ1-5	TGTGCCAGCAGCTTAGCGAGCCAGGCCGCGGGGCCCCAGCATTTT	CASSLASQAAGPQHF
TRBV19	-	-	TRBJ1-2	TGTGCCAGTAGTCCCCGGGGAGGATTCTATGGCTACACCTTC	CASSPRGGFYGYTF
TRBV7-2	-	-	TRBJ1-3	TGTGCCAGCAGCTTATCCCGGAGCTCTGGAAACACCATATATTTT	CASSLSRSSGNTIYF
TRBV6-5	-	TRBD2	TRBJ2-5	TGTGCCAGCAGGGCAGCGGGGGGGGCGGAGACCCAGTACTTC	CASRAAGGAETQYF
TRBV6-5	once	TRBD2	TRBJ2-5	TGTGCCAGCAGTTACTCGCGGGGGGGCTTGGAGACCCAGTACTTC	CASSYSRGGLETQYF
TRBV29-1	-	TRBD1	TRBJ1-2	TGCAGCGTTTTGGGACAGAACAACCTCAACTATGGCTACACCTTC	CSVLGQNNLNYGYTF
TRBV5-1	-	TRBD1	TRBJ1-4	TGCGCCAGCAGCTCGGGACAGGGGCTTCAGAAACTGTTTTTT	CASSSGQGLQKLFF
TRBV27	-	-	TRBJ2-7	TGTGCCAGCAGTTTCTACGGTAGCTCCTACGAGCAGTACTTC	CASSFYGSSYEQYF
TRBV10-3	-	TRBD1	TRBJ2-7	TGTGCCAGCACCTTGGGACAGCCGACCTACGAGCAGTACTTC	CASTLGQPTYEQYF
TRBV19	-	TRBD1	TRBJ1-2	TGTGCCAGTAGGTTGGGGCAGGGGGCATACTATGGCTACACCTTC	CASRLGQGAYYGYTF
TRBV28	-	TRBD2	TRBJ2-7	TGTGCCGTCGATAGCGGGAGGTACTCCTACGAGCAGTACTTC	CAVDSGRYSYEQYF
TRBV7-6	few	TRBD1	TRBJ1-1	TGTGCCAGCAGCTCGACTCGGGGACAGTTACCTGAAGCTTTCTTT	CASSSTRGQLPEAFF
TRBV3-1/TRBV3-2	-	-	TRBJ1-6	TGTGCCAGCAGCCAAGAGGGCAGGGATAATTCACCCCTCCACTTT	CASSQEGRDNSPLHF
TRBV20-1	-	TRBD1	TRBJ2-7	TGCAGTGCTAGTAAAGGACAGGGGTATTCCTACGAGCAGTACTTC	CSASKGQGYSYEQYF
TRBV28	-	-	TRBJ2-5	TGTGCCAGCAGCGGGCAAGAGACCCAGTACTTC	CASSGQETQYF
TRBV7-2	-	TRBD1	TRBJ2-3	TGTGCCAGCAGCTTAGTAAGCCCGGACAGGGGCGCGCAGTATTTT	CASSLVSPDRGAQYF
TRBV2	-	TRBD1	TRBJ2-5	TGTGCCAGCAGGCGGGACAGGGGAGAGACCCAGTACTTC	CASRRDRGETQYF
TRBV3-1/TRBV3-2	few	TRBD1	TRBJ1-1	TGTGCCAGCAGTCCACCGGGACAGTTAGTAGCTTTCTTT	CASSPPGQLVAFF
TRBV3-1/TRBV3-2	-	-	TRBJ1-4	TGTGCCAGCAGCCAAGCACCCCGGTGGGGGGGCTGGTCTAATGAAAAACTGTTTTTT	CASSQAPRWGGWSNEKLFF
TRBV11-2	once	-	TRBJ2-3	TGTGCCAGCAGCTTAGATCTACCAGGAGGAGATACGCAGTATTTT	CASSLDLPGGDTQYF
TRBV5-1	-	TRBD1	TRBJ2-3	TGCGCCAGCAGCCCGACAGGGGCCGGCGATACGCAGTATTTT	CASSPTGAGDTQYF
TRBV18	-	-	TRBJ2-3	TGTGCCAGCTCACCAGACAGCAAAACAGATACGCAGTATTTT	CASSPDSKTDTQYF
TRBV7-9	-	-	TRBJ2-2	TGTGCCAGCAGCTTAGTTACGGGTTCCACCGGGGAGCTGTTTTTT	CASSLVTGSTGELFF
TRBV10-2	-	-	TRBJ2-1	TGCGCCACTTGGGGCTTGCACAATGAGCAGTTCTTC	CATWGLHNEQFF
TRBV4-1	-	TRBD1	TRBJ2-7	TGCGCCAGCAGCCAAGTGGGACAGGGGGTTTACGAGCAGTACTTC	CASSQVGQGVYEQYF
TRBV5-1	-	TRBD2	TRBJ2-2	TGCGCCAGCAGAGAGGGTCCTAGCGGGAGGCGGCGCACCGGGGAGCTGTTTTTT	CASREGPSGRRRTGELFF
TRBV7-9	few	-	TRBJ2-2	TGTGCTTTGGTAATCGGTGACACCGGGGAGCTGTTTTTT	CALVIGDTGELFF
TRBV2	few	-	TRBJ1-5	TGTGCCAGCAGTGATAAGTCCGGGGATCAGCCCCAGCATTTT	CASSDKSGDQPQHF
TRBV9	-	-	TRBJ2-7	TGTGCCAGCAGCGCCACAGCCCAGTCAAATTACGAGCAGTACTTC	CASSATAQSNYEQYF
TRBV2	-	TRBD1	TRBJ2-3	TGTGCCAGCAGACAAAGACAGGGACCATCTAGCACAGATACGCAGTATTTT	CASRQRQGPSSTDTQYF